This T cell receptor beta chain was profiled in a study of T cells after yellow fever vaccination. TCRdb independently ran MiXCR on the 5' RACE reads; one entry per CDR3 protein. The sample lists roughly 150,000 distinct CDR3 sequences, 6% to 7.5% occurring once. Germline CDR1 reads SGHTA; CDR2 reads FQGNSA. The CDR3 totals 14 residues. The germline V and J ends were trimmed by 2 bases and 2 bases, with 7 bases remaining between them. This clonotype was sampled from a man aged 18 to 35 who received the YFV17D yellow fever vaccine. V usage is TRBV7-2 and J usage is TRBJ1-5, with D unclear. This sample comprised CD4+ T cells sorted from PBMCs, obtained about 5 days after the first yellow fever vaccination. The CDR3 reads CASSLFAGNQPQHF. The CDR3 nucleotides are TGTGCCAGCAGCTTATTTGCAGGCAATCAGCCCCAGCATTTT. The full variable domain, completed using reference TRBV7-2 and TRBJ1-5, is GAGVSQSPSNKVTEKGKDVELRCDPISGHTALYWYRQSLGQGLEFLIYFQGNSAPDKSGLPSDRFSAERTGGSVSTLTIQRTQQEDSAVYLCASSLFAGNQPQHFGDGTRLSIL.